This T cell receptor beta chain was observed in a study of identical twins. The CDR3 loop spans 16 amino acids. The trim removed 1 base at V and 5 bases at J, leaving 4 bases unmatched. Germline values: CDR1 LGHNA, CDR2 YNFKEQ. TCRdb independently ran MiXCR on the 5' RACE reads; one entry per CDR3 protein. The sample yields approximately 500,000 distinct CDR3 sequences, 20% to 25% seen once. This sample was also put to use in a study of T cells expressing NK-cell markers.

The rearrangement uses TRBV4-2 and TRBJ2-1; 11 bases map to TRBD2. The clonotype originates from a woman in her late teens or twenties in good health. Sequences were obtained from CD4+ T cells sorted from blood. CDR3 in amino acids: CASSQVLAGGHNEQFF. The CDR3 DNA sequence: TGTGCCAGCAGCCAAGTGCTAGCGGGGGGACACAATGAGCAGTTCTTC.